This TCR beta chain emerged from a study of long-term antiretroviral therapy in people with HIV. Findings and limits, study-wide: Pre-ART-expanded clones dominated the repertoire at all time points.

Germline CDR1 SGHRS, CDR2 YFSETQ. Trimming shortened V by 2 bases and J by 10 bases, and 16 bases separated the two germline ends. This CDR3 has 14 residues. Comment on this clone: No antigen is known for it.

At least one PBMC sample before ART and at least two after were required. Run at survey level, the immunoSEQ assay was version v3.0. Some clones are missing from TCRdb's copy, which holds only in-frame ones; the method was immunoSEQ multiplex PCR. The table includes about 25,000 clones, about 86% detected once. The clonotype comes from a man aged 18 to 35 with HIV. J is TRBJ2-1 and V is TRBV5-1; no firm D call. The material was unsorted PBMCs, obtained 3 years after starting antiretroviral therapy. CDR3 in DNA: TGCGCCAGCAGCTTAAGTAACGGGTTGGGGGAGCAGTTCTTC. It yields the protein CASSLSNGLGEQFF.